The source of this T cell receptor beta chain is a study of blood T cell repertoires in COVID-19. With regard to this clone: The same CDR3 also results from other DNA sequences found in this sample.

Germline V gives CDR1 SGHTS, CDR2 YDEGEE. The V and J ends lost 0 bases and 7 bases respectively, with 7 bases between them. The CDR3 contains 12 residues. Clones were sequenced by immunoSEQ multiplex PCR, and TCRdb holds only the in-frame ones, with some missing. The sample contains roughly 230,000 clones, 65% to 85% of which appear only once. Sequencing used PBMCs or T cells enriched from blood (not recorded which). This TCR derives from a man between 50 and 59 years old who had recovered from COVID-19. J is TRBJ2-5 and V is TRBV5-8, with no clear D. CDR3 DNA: TGTGCCAGCAGCTTGGCCCCAGGGACCCAGTACTTC. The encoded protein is CASSLAPGTQYF.